This T cell receptor beta chain was observed in a study of blood T cell repertoires in COVID-19. Libraries were prepared by immunoSEQ multiplex PCR; TCRdb keeps only in-frame clonotypes and omits some of them. The table records approximately 220,000 clones, more than 85% of them present only once. The CDR3 is 13 amino acids. CDR1 is MDHEN and CDR2 is SYDVKM in the germline V gene. Germline trimming cut 8 bases from V and 2 bases from J; bases unmatched to any gene: 1. The material sequenced was peripheral blood. The chain recombines TRBV28 with TRBJ2-2; 8 bases align to TRBD1. This receptor was taken from a man in his forties or fifties with acute or convalescent COVID-19. The CDR3: CASGQGNTGELFF. The CDR3 DNA reads as TGTGCCAGCGGACAGGGAAACACCGGGGAGCTGTTTTTT. The full variable domain, its missing parts supplied by reference TRBV28 and TRBJ2-2, is DVKVTQSSRYLVKRTGEKVFLECVQDMDHENMFWYRQDPGLGLRLIYFSYDVKMKEKGDIPEGYSVSREKKERFSLILESASTNQTSMYLCASGQGNTGELFFGEGSRLTVL.